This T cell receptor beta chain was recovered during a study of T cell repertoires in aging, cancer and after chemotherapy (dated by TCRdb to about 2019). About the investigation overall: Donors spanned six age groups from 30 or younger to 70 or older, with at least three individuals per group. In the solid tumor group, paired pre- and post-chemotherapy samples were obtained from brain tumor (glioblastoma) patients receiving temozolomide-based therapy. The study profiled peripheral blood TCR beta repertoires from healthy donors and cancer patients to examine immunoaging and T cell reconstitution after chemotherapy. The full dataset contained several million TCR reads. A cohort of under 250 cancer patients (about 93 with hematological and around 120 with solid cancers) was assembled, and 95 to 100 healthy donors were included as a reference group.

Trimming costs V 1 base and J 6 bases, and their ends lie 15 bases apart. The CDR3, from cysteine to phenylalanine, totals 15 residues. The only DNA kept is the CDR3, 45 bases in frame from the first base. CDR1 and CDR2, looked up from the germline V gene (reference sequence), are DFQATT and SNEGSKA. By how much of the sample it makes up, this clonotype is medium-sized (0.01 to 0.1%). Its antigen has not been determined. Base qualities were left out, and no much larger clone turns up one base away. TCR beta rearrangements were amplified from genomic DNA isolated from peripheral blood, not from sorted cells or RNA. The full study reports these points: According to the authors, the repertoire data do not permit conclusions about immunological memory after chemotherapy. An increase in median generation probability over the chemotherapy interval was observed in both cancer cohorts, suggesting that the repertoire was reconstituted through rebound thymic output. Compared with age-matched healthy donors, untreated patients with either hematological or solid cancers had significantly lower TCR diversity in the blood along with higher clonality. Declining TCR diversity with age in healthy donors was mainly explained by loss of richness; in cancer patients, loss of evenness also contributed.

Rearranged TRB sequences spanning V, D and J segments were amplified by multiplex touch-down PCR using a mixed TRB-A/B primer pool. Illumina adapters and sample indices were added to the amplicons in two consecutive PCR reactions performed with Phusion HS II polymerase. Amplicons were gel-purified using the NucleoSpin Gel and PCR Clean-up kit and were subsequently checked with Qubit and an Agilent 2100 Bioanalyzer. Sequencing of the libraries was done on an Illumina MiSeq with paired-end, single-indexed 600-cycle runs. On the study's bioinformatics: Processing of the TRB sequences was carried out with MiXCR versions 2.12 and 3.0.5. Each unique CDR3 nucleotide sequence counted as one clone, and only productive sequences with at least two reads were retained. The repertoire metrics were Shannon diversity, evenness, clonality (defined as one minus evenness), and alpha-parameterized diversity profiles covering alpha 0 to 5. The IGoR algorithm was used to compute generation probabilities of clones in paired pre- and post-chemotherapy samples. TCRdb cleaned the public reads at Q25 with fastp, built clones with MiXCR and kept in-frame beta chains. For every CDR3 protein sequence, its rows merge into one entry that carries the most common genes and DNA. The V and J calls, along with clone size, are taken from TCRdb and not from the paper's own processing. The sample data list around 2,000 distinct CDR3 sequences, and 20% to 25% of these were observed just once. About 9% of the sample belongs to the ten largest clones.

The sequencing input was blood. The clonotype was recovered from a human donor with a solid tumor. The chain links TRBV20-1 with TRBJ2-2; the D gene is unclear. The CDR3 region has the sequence CSARVGSRLSGELFF. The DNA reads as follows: TGCAGTGCTAGAGTCGGAAGCAGGCTCTCCGGGGAGCTGTTTTTT.